The source of this T cell receptor (beta chain) is a study of T-cell memory formation after mild COVID-19. TCRdb re-analysed the 5' RACE reads in MiXCR, keeping a single row per CDR3 protein. The sample has about 270,000 distinct CDR3 sequences, about a sixth seen once. V shed 3 bases and J shed 9 bases, with 18 bases lying between them. The CDR3 runs 13 residues. Germline V gene lookup returns CDR1 DFQATT and CDR2 SNEGSKA (reference sequence). The chain links TRBV20-1 to TRBJ2-7, with unresolved D. The origin of this receptor is a man aged 18 to 29 who had mild COVID-19 (a few samples of this study predate the infection). Cell type and time point are not known. Material: PBMCs or a T cell subset sorted from them (not recorded which). CDR3 sequence: CSASGIRSRGQYF. CDR3 DNA: TGCAGTGCTAGTGGTATAAGGTCCCGAGGGCAGTACTTC.